A selection of T cell receptor beta chains follows, all from one sample in a study of blood T cell repertoires in COVID-19. The method was immunoSEQ multiplex PCR; TCRdb's version includes in-frame clones alone and lacks a portion of them. The sample contains approximately 360,000 clones, approximately 87% of which appear only once. Sequencing was done on a sample of PBMCs or T cells enriched from blood (not recorded which). Receptor source: a woman aged 30 to 39 with acute COVID-19. CDR3s include the opening cysteine and the closing phenylalanine or tryptophan. Part of the rows lack a size; the others show once, few, many or a class for expanded clones.

TRBV9,TRBJ2-7,.,CASSVPWRQDEQYF
TRBV14,TRBJ1-1,.,CASSPYRGTEAFF
TRBV6-5,TRBJ1-2,.,CASREFSELSRGYTF
TRBV5-1,TRBJ1-1,.,CASSLADKNTEAFF
TRBV24-1,TRBJ1-5,few,CATSDRTGTHQPQHF
TRBV18,TRBJ1-2,.,CASLDIHYGYTF
TRBV24-1,TRBJ2-1,.,CATSDFQALTEQFF
TRBV23-1,TRBJ1-5,once,CASSRTGGWVRSNQPQHF
TRBV19,TRBJ1-5,.,CASSPLYQPQHF
TRBV7-9,TRBJ1-2,.,CASSRTGGGYGYTF